The present T cell receptor beta chain was sequenced within a study of T-cell reconstitution after alpha-beta-depleted transplantation in children. Study observations and caveats: By one year post-transplant, T-cell counts and diversity largely arose from T cells that were newly produced.

CDR3 length: 12 residues. V was pared by 6 bases and J by 9 bases, with 14 bases between. Germline V lookup: CDR1 WSHSY, CDR2 SAAADI. Notes on this clonotype: The antigen is undetermined.

Preparation of the TCRbeta library involved a method that used unique molecular identifiers. TCRdb reanalysed the PCR reads using MiXCR and keeps one entry per CDR3 protein. This table has a few hundred thousand distinct CDR3 sequences, 23% appearing once. The sequencing used PBMCs, mostly from graft donor cells, collected 180 days after TCRalphabeta/CD19-depleted stem cell transplant. The V call is TRBV10-2, the J call TRBJ1-1; D gene ambiguous. The receptor comes from a male patient younger than 18 who had a stem cell transplant for acute lymphoblastic leukemia, so the T cells may come from the graft donor. CDR3 sequence (DNA): TGCGCCAGCAGCGTCCCCCCACGTCAAGCTTTCTTT. Amino acids: CASSVPPRQAFF.